This T cell receptor (beta chain) was identified during a study of cytomegalovirus exposure and HLA in healthy donors. Whole-study context: Among several hundred genotyped donors, 65% to 90% fell in the Caucasian-associated ancestry cluster.

Primers: 60 Vbeta forward and 13 Jbeta reverse. Original processing notes: The authors later counted tens of millions of unique TCR beta chains, 8.5 million to 13 million of them shared. Produced via immunoSEQ multiplex PCR; TCRdb's table is partial and in-frame only. For V, J and clone size, that table is used; D and trimming come from the DNA. The repertoire holds some 150,000 clones, approximately 80% seen once, with around 1.3% in the top ten. The CDR3 consists of 17 residues. The V segment lost 6 bases and the J segment 4 bases; nucleotides outside the gene matches: 10. The germline V gene encodes CDR1 SEHNR and CDR2 FQNEAQ (reference sequence). General observations from the study: In a later analysis, productive TCRs from donors in an Asian-associated ancestry cluster reportedly carried fewer N-insertions than the cohort mean.

Comments on this clone: Its specificity is not known.

The chain employs TRBV7-9 and TRBJ2-5; 14 bases line up with TRBD2. The TCR was taken from a woman aged 50 to 65 in good health and CMV-seronegative. The sample consisted of PBMCs. The CDR3 bases are TGTGCCAGCAGTCAGAGGACTAGCGGGAGGTTCGGAGAGACCCAGTACTTC. Encoded protein: CASSQRTSGRFGETQYF.